The T cell receptor beta chain described here comes from a study of blood T cell repertoires in COVID-19 (dated by TCRdb to the early 2020s). For the wider study: Samples covering the acute and convalescent phases of COVID-19 were provided by collaborators in the United States, Italy and Spain. Samples were obtained from the ongoing ImmuneRACE study (first 160 participants) and from over 1,000 subjects provided by 6 global collaborators. The sample metadata nearly always contained a de-identified subject ID, COVID-19 status, age in years and sex. Where HLA class I and class II types were available, the types were taken from metadata supplied by the sample provider, not from assay-based typing. The prospective study material was composed of cDNA or gDNA derived from T cells, B-cell-depleted T cells, or PBMCs. The repertoires were released in a freely available public database intended as a resource for research on the immune response to SARS-CoV-2. The dataset comprised deeply sampled blood TCRbeta repertoires from subjects exposed to, actively infected with, or recovered from COVID-19.

As regards this clone: This receptor's antigen is unknown. Base qualities are not recorded, but no much larger clone differs from it by a single base. Other DNA sequences in the sample encode the same CDR3.

The investigation overall reported the following: The quantity of clinical and demographic metadata differed by source and by participant and was supplied without curation.

Participants in the prospective study were aged roughly 18 to 100 years, lived in about two dozen United States geographic areas, and enrolled through a virtual design. In the prospective study, cohorts were assigned on the basis of participant-reported clinical history obtained from a screening survey and a study questionnaire. In the prospective study, mobile phlebotomists collected whole blood, serum and a nasopharyngeal or oropharyngeal swab from each participant. Prospective study participants could optionally give additional blood draws and questionnaires over an approximately 2-month period. Prospective study blood samples were shipped either frozen or at room temperature before DNA extraction. The germline V gene supplies CDR1 SGDLS and CDR2 YYNGEE. From the cysteine through the phenylalanine, the CDR3 covers 13 amino acids. The kept DNA is CDR3 alone, 39 bases in frame from the first base. Cut back by 0 bases and 4 bases, the V and J ends lie 5 bases apart.

TCRbeta CDR3 regions were amplified from genomic DNA using the immunoSEQ Assay, a bias-controlled multiplex PCR. In the original analysis: The number of nucleated cells in each sample was estimated by amplification of reference gene primers within the assay. Sequence reads were collapsed and filtered to measure the absolute abundance of every unique TCRbeta CDR3 rearrangement. For each sample, productive Simpson clonality was calculated as the square root of Simpson's diversity index over productive rearrangements. TCRdb limited this immuneACCESS table to in-frame rearrangements with V and J called. A share of clones is missing; checked studies link under half to unresolved V genes, and the rest is unexplained. V and J calls and clone size come straight from that table; D and trimming were deduced from the DNA. A total of around 190,000 clones appear in this sample, 65% to 80% of them only once. The top ten hold about a sixth of the sample.

This receptor was taken from a woman in her forties or fifties with acute COVID-19. Sequences were obtained from PBMCs or T cells enriched from blood (not recorded which). The chain is assembled from TRBV9 and TRBJ1-3; no D gene is confidently identified. This receptor carries the CDR3 CASSVGQGNTIYF. The sequenced DNA: TGTGCCAGCAGCGTAGGGCAGGGAAACACCATATATTTT. The CDR3 plus the reference TRBV9 and TRBJ1-3 genes for the other parts give the full variable domain: DSGVTQTPKHLITATGQRVTLRCSPRSGDLSVYWYQQSLDQGLQFLIQYYNGEERAKGNILERFSAQQFPDLHSELNLSSLELGDSALYFCASSVGQGNTIYFGEGSWLTVV.